This T cell receptor (beta chain) stems from a study of blood T cell repertoires in COVID-19. As for the study in general: COVID-19 samples from acute and convalescent phases originated in the United States, Italy and Spain. PBMCs, B-cell-depleted T cells, or T cells provided the cDNA or gDNA that made up the material.

Original methodology: Researchers report that nucleated cell counts were estimated from reference gene primer amplification. Generated by immunoSEQ multiplex PCR, the TCRdb table keeps only in-frame clones and is missing some. V, J and clone size derive from that table, while D and trimming were established from the DNA sequence. Among some 120,000 clones listed, about 86% were seen once. Germline V gene lookup returns CDR1 SGHRS and CDR2 YFSETQ. The CDR3 covers 14 residues. The V end lost 0 bases, the J end lost 6 bases, and 10 bases lay between the germline ends. The receptor comes from a woman aged 45-65 years with acute or convalescent COVID-19. V usage is TRBV5-1 and J usage is TRBJ2-1; D unresolved. The specimen was peripheral blood. CDR3 bases: TGCGCCAGCAGCTTGGCCACGGTAGCCAATGAGCAGTTCTTC. As protein: CASSLATVANEQFF.